The source of this T cell receptor beta chain is a study of PD-L1 blockade in urothelial cancer. Study summary: The authors examined blood 3 weeks (second dose) and 6 weeks after treatment start. There were a median of approximately 150,000 T cells in blood samples.

Time point of the sample: pretreatment peripheral blood. Per patient, between 1 and 8 samples were collected at pretreatment and on-treatment time points. Trimming cost V 3 bases and J 7 bases; bases outside gene matches: 1. CDR3 length: 13 amino acids. Germline V gene lookup returns CDR1 SGHTA and CDR2 FQGTGA. Measured with immunoSEQ multiplex PCR; TCRdb has only the in-frame clones, and not every one. The sample shows about 95,000 clones, around 87% of them seen only once. The rearrangement links TRBV7-3 to TRBJ1-4, with 8 bases aligning to TRBD1. This receptor was identified in a man in his sixties with urothelial cancer. This specimen consisted of PBMCs, obtained around atezolizumab (anti-PD-L1) treatment. CDR3 protein: CASSFDRGEKLFF. As DNA, the CDR3 is TGTGCCAGCAGCTTCGACAGGGGTGAAAAACTGTTTTTT.